The 3 T cell receptor beta chains listed next were all sequenced from one sample in a study of blood T cell repertoires in COVID-19. Libraries were prepared by immunoSEQ multiplex PCR; TCRdb keeps only in-frame clonotypes and omits some of them. This sample has hundreds of thousands of clones; around 89% occur once, and the top ten carry roughly a tenth. The sample comprised PBMCs or T cells enriched from blood (not recorded which). The receptors originated from a woman in her 40s who had recovered from COVID-19.

The V and J genes are TRBV7-3 and TRBJ1-3; D remains ambiguous. V gave up 2 bases and J gave up 0 bases, with 8 bases separating them. This CDR3 is built from 15 residues. Germline-derived CDR1 and CDR2 are SGHTA and FQGTGA. CDR3 amino acids: CASSLGLSSGNTIYF. The DNA of the CDR3 is TGTGCCAGCAGCTTAGGACTTTCCTCTGGAAACACCATATATTTT.

J is TRBJ2-5 and V is TRBV29-1; a weak D match, TRBD1 (6 bases). The V gene lost 3 bases and the J gene lost 4 bases, with 12 bases spanning the gap. This CDR3 comprises 13 residues. Per germline, CDR1 SQVTM and CDR2 ANQGSEA. CDR3 in DNA: TGCAGCGTTGACAGGGGTATGGGAGAGACCCAGTACTTC. This encodes CSVDRGMGETQYF.

The chain recombines TRBV3-1 (or the pseudogene TRBV3-2) with TRBJ1-1, with a possible D match to TRBD1 (6 bases). The length of the CDR3 is 14 residues. The V gene lost 4 bases and the J gene lost 5 bases, with 14 bases spanning the gap. Germline CDR1 reads LGHDT; CDR2 reads YNNKEL (reference sequence). Written as DNA, the CDR3 is TGTGCCAGCAGCCCATTTACAGGGATGACTGAAGCTTTCTTT. This sequence encodes CASSPFTGMTEAFF.